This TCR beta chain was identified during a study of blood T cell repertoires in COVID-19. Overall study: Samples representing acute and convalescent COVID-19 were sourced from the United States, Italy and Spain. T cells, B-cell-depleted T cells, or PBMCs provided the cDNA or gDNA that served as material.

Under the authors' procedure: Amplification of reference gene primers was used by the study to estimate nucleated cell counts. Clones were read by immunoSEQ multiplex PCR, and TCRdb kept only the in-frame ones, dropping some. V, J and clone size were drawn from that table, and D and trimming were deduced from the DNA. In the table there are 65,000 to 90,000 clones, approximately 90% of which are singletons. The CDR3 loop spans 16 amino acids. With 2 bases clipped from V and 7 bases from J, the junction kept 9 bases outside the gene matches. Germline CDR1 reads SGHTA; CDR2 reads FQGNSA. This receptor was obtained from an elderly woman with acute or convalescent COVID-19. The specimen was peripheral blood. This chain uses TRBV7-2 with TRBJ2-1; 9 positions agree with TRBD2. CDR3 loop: CASSLSGLASLNEQFF. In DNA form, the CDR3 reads TGTGCCAGCAGCTTAAGTGGACTAGCGAGCCTGAATGAGCAGTTCTTC.